This T cell receptor (beta chain) was sequenced during a study of response to subunit inactivated influenza vaccine. Study-wide results and limits: Authors suggested each seasonal influenza vaccination recruits few new T cells.

From germline, CDR1 is LGHNA and CDR2 YNFKEQ. V gave up 0 bases and J gave up 0 bases, with 11 bases separating them. The CDR3 consists of 16 residues. Note on this clonotype: Its specificity is unknown.

TCRdb reprocessed the RT-PCR reads with MiXCR, giving one entry per CDR3 protein. This table has 710,000 or so distinct CDR3 sequences, approximately 14% appearing once. The receptor's source is a man aged 50 or older who received an inactivated influenza vaccine. Here the sequenced sample was PBMCs from blood, taken roughly 12 days after vaccination. V usage is TRBV4-2 and J usage is TRBJ2-5; the D gene is possibly TRBD2 (5 bases). In DNA form, the CDR3 reads TGTGCCAGCAGCCAAGAACGGCAGCGGAACCAAGAGACCCAGTACTTC. Translating it yields CASSQERQRNQETQYF.